The TCR beta chain under discussion was sequenced for a study of identical twins. Via MiXCR, TCRdb re-called the 5' RACE reads, giving one row per CDR3 protein. The sample includes 600,000 to 850,000 distinct CDR3 sequences, around a sixth of them seen just once. This CDR3 is built from 15 residues. The V segment lost 6 bases and the J segment 5 bases; nucleotides outside the gene matches: 10. This sample was also put to use in a study of T cells expressing NK-cell markers. That report notes: The sequencing cohort of eight donors included seven HCMV-seropositive individuals and one seronegative individual.

The clonotype comes from a woman aged 18-29 years in good health. V is TRBV12-3 or TRBV12-4 and J is TRBJ1-1, with TRBD1 identical over 9 bases. The specimen sequenced was PBMCs. The CDR3 protein is CASSPRTGAGTEAFF. The CDR3 bases are TGTGCCAGCAGCCCCCGGACAGGGGCTGGGACTGAAGCTTTCTTT.